The present entry profiles one T cell receptor beta chain with its context. The data were obtained in a study of blood T cells in healthy people across ages. A second PCR, run for 7 to 11 cycles, used a sample-barcoded 5' primer plus a J-beta primer mix. TCRdb called the 5' RACE reads again in MiXCR, with one record for every CDR3 protein. The data contain around 800,000 distinct CDR3 sequences, more than 25% of them singletons. Another study also made use of these data, one on T cells of mothers and their children.

The receptor was derived from a boy younger than 18 in good health. Sequenced sample: blood.

The CDR3 is CASSQERGEAETQYF. The CDR3 region has the DNA TGTGCCAGCAGCCAAGAGCGAGGGGAAGCCGAGACCCAGTACTTC. The chain combines TRBV4-2 with TRBJ2-1; D could derive from TRBD1 or TRBD2 (5 bases each). The tail of the sequence fits TRBJ2-5 better, so the J call may be wrong. This CDR3 has 15 amino acids. CDR1 is LGHNA and CDR2 is YNFKEQ in the germline V gene.